Presented here are 7 T cell receptor beta chains from one specimen sequenced in a study of cytomegalovirus exposure and HLA in healthy donors listed by TCRdb under 2017. The method behind the library was the immunoSEQ multiplex PCR assay. The multiplex PCR relied on a mix of 60 forward primers for TCR Vbeta segments and 13 reverse primers for TCR Jbeta segments. Not all clones reach the TCRdb copy of this immuneACCESS table, which keeps in-frame sequences only. Checked studies attribute under half of the gap to unresolved V genes and leave the rest unexplained. The sample's table covers 45,000 to 55,000 clones. The ten largest clones capture approximately 26% of the sample. Material: PBMCs. These receptors all stem from a middle-aged man in good health and CMV-seropositive.

The chain carries TRBV5-1 and TRBJ2-2, with TRBD1 matching 7 bases. CDR3 length: 15 amino acids. With V trimmed by 6 bases and J by 1 base, 6 bases remained unmatched. In germline, CDR1 is SGHRS, CDR2 YFSETQ. The chain's CDR3 is CASKLRTGNTGELFF. The CDR3, as DNA: TGCGCCAGCAAATTGAGGACAGGGAACACCGGGGAGCTGTTTTTT.

The V and J genes are TRBV6-1 and TRBJ2-4; D is possibly TRBD1 (9 bases). Per germline, CDR1 MNHNS and CDR2 SASEGT. Trimming cost V 2 bases and J 6 bases, with 20 bases left between them. This CDR3 is built from 17 residues. The DNA of the CDR3 is TGTGCCAGCAGTGAAATTGGTGGGACAGGGACTAGAAACATTCAGTACTTC. Translation: CASSEIGGTGTRNIQYF.

V gene TRBV19 combines with J gene TRBJ2-5; 9 bases agree with TRBD1. Per germline, CDR1 LNHDA and CDR2 SQIVND (reference sequence). V lost 5 bases, J lost 8 bases, and 9 bases stayed unmatched. The CDR3 runs to 14 residues. The CDR3 protein is CASSFPGTGNTQYF. The CDR3 nucleotides read TGTGCCAGTAGTTTTCCCGGGACAGGGAATACCCAGTACTTC.

The rearrangement uses TRBV28 and TRBJ1-6; possible D gene TRBD1, 6 bases. Germline-derived CDR1 and CDR2 are MDHEN and SYDVKM. Trimming cost V 4 bases and J 9 bases, with 10 bases left between them. CDR3 length: 13 amino acids. CDR3 coding DNA: TGTGCCAGCAGTTCAACAGGGATTTCACCCCTCCACTTT. This translates into CASSSTGISPLHF.

The chain employs TRBV9 and TRBJ2-5; 10 nucleotides match TRBD2. CDR1 and CDR2 from the germline V gene are SGDLS and YYNGEE. This CDR3 region has 16 residues. J gave up 3 bases and V 4 bases, and 9 bases lay outside the gene matches. Here the CDR3 reads CASSPRLAGGEETQYF. The CDR3 nucleotides are TGTGCCAGCAGCCCCCGACTAGCGGGTGGGGAAGAGACCCAGTACTTC.

The chain employs TRBV6-5 and TRBJ1-1, with a weak D call TRBD1 (5 bases). Looked up from germline, CDR1 is MNHEY and CDR2 is SVGAGI. CDR3 length equals 14 residues. V gave up 4 bases and J gave up 10 bases, with 19 bases separating them. CDR3 protein: CASSLGQGGYGAFF. The CDR3 DNA reads TGTGCCAGCAGTTTAGGCCAGGGAGGTTACGGAGCTTTCTTT.

V is TRBV19 and J is TRBJ1-2; perhaps TRBD1 as D (5 bases). V shed 4 bases and J shed 4 bases, with 22 bases lying between them. Looked up from germline, CDR1 is LNHDA and CDR2 is SQIVND (reference sequence). The CDR3 totals 17 residues. The CDR3 region has the DNA TGTGCCAGTAGTAAGTTGTTCAGGGATTGGGGCAGCTATGGCTACACCTTC. Its translation is CASSKLFRDWGSYGYTF.